A selection of T cell receptor beta chains follows, all from one sample in a study of T cell repertoires in cytomegalovirus infection. TCRdb redid the calling of the reads with MiXCR, one entry per CDR3 protein. The sample holds 750,000 to 900,000 distinct CDR3 sequences, about 29% seen once. What these receptors recognize is not known. The sequenced sample was cultured CD8+ T cells from PBMCs, obtained from culture after CMV antigen stimulation. Every receptor here comes from a human donor in good health (CMV status not recorded). Some clones in this sample may be carry-over from other donors' samples. CDR3s include the opening cysteine and the closing phenylalanine or tryptophan. The order of the fields is D gene, V gene, J gene, clone size, CDR3 protein, CDR3 DNA. The D gene is left open where the match is weak. Rows give clone size only sometimes, using once, few, many, or a class for an expanded clone.

D: .; V: TRBV7-6; J: TRBJ2-6; size: few; CDR3: CASSSEVSGANVLTF; DNA: TGTGCCAGCAGCTCCGAGGTTTCTGGGGCCAACGTCCTGACTTTC
D: .; V: TRBV7-9; J: TRBJ2-5; size: many; CDR3: CASSLGGVKTQYF; DNA: TGTGCCAGCAGCTTAGGGGGGGTTAAGACCCAGTACTTC
D: TRBD2; V: TRBV5-1; J: TRBJ2-7; size: .; CDR3: CASSTRTSGGLLYHEQYF; DNA: TGCGCCAGCAGCACCCGGACTAGCGGGGGGCTATTGTACCACGAGCAGTACTTC
D: .; V: TRBV7-8; J: TRBJ1-1; size: few; CDR3: CASSSGDLTEAFF; DNA: TGTGCCAGCAGCTCAGGGGATCTCACTGAAGCTTTCTTT
D: TRBD1; V: TRBV4-1; J: TRBJ1-1; size: .; CDR3: CASSPSGRTGLPILGLDTEAFF; DNA: TGCGCCAGCAGCCCAAGCGGGAGGACAGGCCTCCCTATCTTAGGTCTGGACACTGAAGCTTTCTTT
D: .; V: TRBV7-9; J: TRBJ1-2; size: .; CDR3: CASSSRVRGDGYTF; DNA: TGTGCCAGCAGTTCTAGGGTCCGAGGGGATGGCTACACCTTC
D: TRBD1; V: TRBV6-5; J: TRBJ1-2; size: .; CDR3: CASSYGDREYGYTF; DNA: TGTGCCAGCAGTTACGGGGACAGGGAATATGGCTACACCTTC
D: .; V: TRBV12-3/TRBV12-4; J: TRBJ1-4; size: .; CDR3: CASSFRNEKLFF; DNA: TGTGCCAGCAGTTTTCGGAATGAAAAACTGTTTTTT
D: .; V: TRBV6-5; J: TRBJ2-3; size: .; CDR3: CASSPTFGSTDTQYF; DNA: TGTGCCAGCAGTCCCACTTTTGGGAGCACAGATACGCAGTATTTT
D: TRBD2; V: TRBV7-6; J: TRBJ2-2; size: .; CDR3: CASSLAGEGTGELFF; DNA: TGTGCCAGCAGCTTAGCCGGGGAGGGCACCGGGGAGCTGTTTTTT
D: TRBD1; V: TRBV20-1; J: TRBJ2-7; size: many; CDR3: CSARGTGRMYYEQYF; DNA: TGCAGTGCTAGAGGGACAGGGAGGATGTACTACGAGCAGTACTTC
D: .; V: TRBV12-3/TRBV12-4; J: TRBJ2-2; size: .; CDR3: CASSKGTGELFF; DNA: TGTGCCAGCAGTAAGGGCACCGGGGAGCTGTTTTTT
D: TRBD1; V: TRBV12-3/TRBV12-4; J: TRBJ1-2; size: many; CDR3: CASSPGGGPYGYTF; DNA: TGTGCCAGCAGTCCAGGGGGGGGGCCCTATGGCTACACCTTC
D: .; V: TRBV6-5; J: TRBJ1-5; size: few; CDR3: CASSYSVNQPQHF; DNA: TGTGCCAGCAGTTACTCAGTAAATCAGCCCCAGCATTTT
D: TRBD1; V: TRBV7-9; J: TRBJ1-1; size: few; CDR3: CASSPLQGAKEAFF; DNA: TGTGCCAGCAGCCCATTACAGGGGGCTAAAGAAGCTTTCTTT
D: .; V: TRBV6-1; J: TRBJ1-1; size: many; CDR3: CACSGEWLGTEAFF; DNA: TGTGCCTGCTCAGGGGAGTGGCTCGGGACTGAAGCTTTCTTT
D: .; V: TRBV5-3; J: TRBJ2-5; size: .; CDR3: CPSSLRYRSQETQYF; DNA: TGTCCCAGCAGCTTGCGGTATCGGAGCCAAGAGACCCAGTACTTC
D: .; V: TRBV7-9; J: TRBJ2-1; size: many; CDR3: CASSLKRMGALSNEQFF; DNA: TGTGCCAGCAGCCTGAAAAGGATGGGGGCCCTCTCCAATGAGCAGTTCTTC
D: .; V: TRBV24-1; J: TRBJ2-6; size: few; CDR3: CATSGNSGANVLTF; DNA: TGTGCCACCAGCGGGAACTCTGGGGCCAACGTCCTGACTTTC
D: .; V: TRBV6-2/TRBV6-3; J: TRBJ1-5; size: few; CDR3: CATQSRGVNQPQHF; DNA: TGTGCCACGCAGTCAAGGGGGGTCAATCAGCCCCAGCATTTT
D: TRBD2; V: TRBV7-8; J: TRBJ2-5; size: few; CDR3: CASSFGTREETQYF; DNA: TGTGCCAGCAGCTTCGGGACTAGGGAAGAGACCCAGTACTTC
D: .; V: TRBV25-1; J: TRBJ1-1; size: .; CDR3: CASSEGWRMNEAFF; DNA: TGTGCCAGCAGTGAAGGGTGGCGAATGAATGAAGCTTTCTTT
D: .; V: TRBV13; J: TRBJ1-4; size: .; CDR3: CASSLGGSTNEKLFF; DNA: TGTGCCAGCAGCTTAGGAGGCTCAACTAATGAAAAACTGTTTTTT
D: .; V: TRBV2; J: TRBJ1-2; size: .; CDR3: CASRGGQLYGYTF; DNA: TGTGCCAGCAGGGGGGGGCAGCTTTATGGCTACACCTTC
D: .; V: TRBV7-9; J: TRBJ2-1; size: few; CDR3: CASSPRMDNEQFF; DNA: TGTGCCAGCAGCCCACGGATGGACAATGAGCAGTTCTTC
D: TRBD1; V: TRBV5-6; J: TRBJ2-2; size: few; CDR3: CASSVDRVTGELFF; DNA: TGTGCCAGCAGCGTGGACAGGGTTACCGGGGAGCTGTTTTTT
D: .; V: TRBV10-2; J: TRBJ2-5; size: once; CDR3: CASRDYPGETQYF; DNA: TGCGCCAGCAGGGACTACCCCGGAGAGACCCAGTACTTC
D: .; V: TRBV2; J: TRBJ2-1; size: .; CDR3: CASSVRPPGRHEQFF; DNA: TGTGCCAGCAGTGTTCGTCCACCCGGTAGGCATGAGCAGTTCTTC
D: TRBD2; V: TRBV24-1; J: TRBJ2-5; size: .; CDR3: CATSETLAGVDEETQYF; DNA: TGTGCCACCAGTGAAACCCTAGCGGGGGTCGATGAAGAGACCCAGTACTTC
D: TRBD1; V: TRBV11-1; J: TRBJ2-1; size: .; CDR3: CASSPPGQKNEQFF; DNA: TGTGCCAGCAGCCCCCCGGGACAGAAAAATGAGCAGTTCTTC
D: .; V: TRBV14; J: TRBJ1-4; size: .; CDR3: CASSQESEANEKLFF; DNA: TGTGCCAGCAGCCAAGAGTCCGAAGCAAATGAAAAACTGTTTTTT
D: TRBD2; V: TRBV6-1; J: TRBJ2-1; size: .; CDR3: CASSENGLAYNEQFF; DNA: TGTGCCAGCAGTGAAAACGGACTAGCCTACAATGAGCAGTTCTTC
D: TRBD2; V: TRBV27; J: TRBJ2-1; size: few; CDR3: CASTPAGGFNEQFF; DNA: TGTGCCAGCACCCCAGCGGGGGGTTTCAATGAGCAGTTCTTC
D: .; V: TRBV29-1; J: TRBJ2-1; size: few; CDR3: CSVEGREGSYNEQFF; DNA: TGCAGCGTGGAGGGACGGGAAGGTTCCTACAATGAGCAGTTCTTC
D: .; V: TRBV6-6; J: TRBJ1-2; size: few; CDR3: CASSDILYGYTF; DNA: TGTGCCAGCAGCGACATTCTCTATGGCTACACCTTC
D: .; V: TRBV7-2; J: TRBJ2-7; size: many; CDR3: CASSLGTVLLGYEQYF; DNA: TGTGCCAGCAGCTTAGGGACAGTTCTATTAGGCTACGAGCAGTACTTC
D: TRBD1; V: TRBV7-9; J: TRBJ1-6; size: few; CDR3: CASSLGQGGPLHF; DNA: TGTGCCAGCAGCTTAGGCCAGGGGGGACCCCTCCACTTT
D: .; V: TRBV7-9; J: TRBJ2-4; size: .; CDR3: CASSLGGVGNIQYF; DNA: TGTGCCAGCAGCTTAGGTGGGGTCGGAAACATTCAGTACTTC
D: TRBD1; V: TRBV19; J: TRBJ1-5; size: few; CDR3: CASRQGAQPQHF; DNA: TGTGCCAGTAGACAGGGGGCTCAGCCCCAGCATTTT
D: .; V: TRBV12-3/TRBV12-4; J: TRBJ1-6; size: .; CDR3: CASSLDEGWSPLHF; DNA: TGTGCCAGCAGTTTAGATGAGGGCTGGTCACCCCTCCACTTT
D: .; V: TRBV6-4; J: TRBJ2-1; size: .; CDR3: CASSDSGVEQFF; DNA: TGTGCCAGCAGTGATAGTGGCGTTGAGCAGTTCTTC
D: .; V: TRBV4-1; J: TRBJ1-2; size: few; CDR3: CASSQESYPYYGYTF; DNA: TGCGCCAGCAGCCAAGAAAGCTACCCCTACTATGGCTACACCTTC
D: TRBD2; V: TRBV20-1; J: TRBJ2-5; size: few; CDR3: CSASAGDPQETQYF; DNA: TGCAGTGCTAGCGCGGGGGATCCCCAAGAGACCCAGTACTTC
D: .; V: TRBV24-1; J: TRBJ2-3; size: .; CDR3: CATILGGPGVTQYF; DNA: TGTGCCACCATCCTCGGGGGGCCGGGAGTTACGCAGTATTTT
D: TRBD1; V: TRBV7-6; J: TRBJ2-5; size: few; CDR3: CASSLVGTGGFLETQYF; DNA: TGTGCCAGCAGCTTAGTCGGGACAGGGGGCTTCTTAGAGACCCAGTACTTC
D: .; V: TRBV7-2; J: TRBJ2-1; size: many; CDR3: CASSPLARDEQFF; DNA: TGTGCCAGCAGCCCTCTGGCCCGTGATGAGCAGTTCTTC